This T cell receptor beta chain is from a study of shared clonotypes between healthy human individuals. Looking at the study overall: The donors, a couple of women and a few men, were aged 18 to 49.

Input per replicate PCR of unsorted PBMC was 300 ng DNA, corresponding to 25,000 to 30,000 T cell genomes. Clones were read by immunoSEQ multiplex PCR, and TCRdb kept only the in-frame ones, dropping some. The sample lists about 490,000 clones, less than 80% occurring once. Study outcomes and limitations: Investigators collected only blood, and repertoires in tissues likely differ.

Donors were healthy HIV-negative adults without recent acute infections or vaccinations. Concerning this clone: Its specificity is unknown.

V gave up 7 bases and J gave up 8 bases, with 23 bases separating them. Germline V gene sequence: CDR1 ENHRY, CDR2 SYGVKD. The CDR3 runs to 15 residues. The chain combines TRBV10-3 with TRBJ1-2; possible D gene TRBD1, 6 bases. The sequence was collected from a woman aged 35 to 49 in good health. Some clones in this sample may be carry-over from other donors' samples. The specimen was PBMCs. In DNA, the CDR3 is TGTGCCATCACCCAAGGGGGGTTTGGGTTTGACGGCTACACCTTC. Its translation: CAITQGGFGFDGYTF.